The TCR beta chain described here comes from a study of OX40 agonist ivuxolimab in advanced cancers. The germline V gene encodes CDR1 SNHLY and CDR2 FYNNEI. Unmatched junction bases numbered 9, after V lost 7 bases and J lost 7 bases. This CDR3 has 15 residues. Profiled with immunoSEQ multiplex PCR; TCRdb holds only in-frame clones, not every one. Of about 25,000 clones in the sample, more than 75% were seen once. This chain links TRBV2 with TRBJ1-6, with TRBD1 matching 8 bases. This specimen was CD4+ or CD8+ T cells sorted from blood, taken in a trial of the OX40 agonist ivuxolimab. The sequence came from an adult with an advanced solid tumor such as melanoma, head and neck, liver or kidney cancer. The DNA of the CDR3 is TGTGCCAGCAAAGCCGGACAGGGAAGAAATTCACCCCTCCACTTT. Translated: CASKAGQGRNSPLHF.